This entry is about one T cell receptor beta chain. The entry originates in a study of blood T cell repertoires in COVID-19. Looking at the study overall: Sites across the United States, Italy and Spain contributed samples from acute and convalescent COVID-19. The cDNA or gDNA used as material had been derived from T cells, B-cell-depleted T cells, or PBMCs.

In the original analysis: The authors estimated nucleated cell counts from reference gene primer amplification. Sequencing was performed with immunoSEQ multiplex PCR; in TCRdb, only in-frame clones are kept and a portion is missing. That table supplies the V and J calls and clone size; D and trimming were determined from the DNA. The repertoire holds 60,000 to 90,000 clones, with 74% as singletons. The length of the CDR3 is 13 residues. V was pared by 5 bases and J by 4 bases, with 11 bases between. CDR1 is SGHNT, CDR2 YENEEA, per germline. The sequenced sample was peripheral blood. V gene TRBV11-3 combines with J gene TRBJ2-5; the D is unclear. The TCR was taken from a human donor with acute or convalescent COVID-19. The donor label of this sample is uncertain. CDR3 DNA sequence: TGTGCCAGCAGCCTCATAAACGGAGAGACCCAGTACTTC. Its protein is CASSLINGETQYF.